This TCR beta chain is from a study of blood T cell repertoires in COVID-19. Study-wide background: Acute and convalescent COVID-19 samples came from the United States, Italy and Spain.

Profiled with immunoSEQ multiplex PCR; TCRdb holds only in-frame clones, not every one. The sample contains roughly 200,000 clones, roughly 86% of which appear only once. Sequencing input: PBMCs or T cells enriched from blood (not recorded which). This clonotype was sampled from a woman younger than 45 who had recovered from COVID-19.

CDR3 bases: TGTGCCACCAGCAGAGCCCCCGGGAGAACGGGGAACAATGAGCAGTTCTTC. Translating it yields CATSRAPGRTGNNEQFF. This chain links TRBV15 with TRBJ2-1; D is possibly TRBD2 (6 bases). V was clipped by 1 base and J by 5 bases, with 18 bases between them. This CDR3 region has 17 residues. Germline CDR1 LNHNV, CDR2 YYDKDF (reference sequence).